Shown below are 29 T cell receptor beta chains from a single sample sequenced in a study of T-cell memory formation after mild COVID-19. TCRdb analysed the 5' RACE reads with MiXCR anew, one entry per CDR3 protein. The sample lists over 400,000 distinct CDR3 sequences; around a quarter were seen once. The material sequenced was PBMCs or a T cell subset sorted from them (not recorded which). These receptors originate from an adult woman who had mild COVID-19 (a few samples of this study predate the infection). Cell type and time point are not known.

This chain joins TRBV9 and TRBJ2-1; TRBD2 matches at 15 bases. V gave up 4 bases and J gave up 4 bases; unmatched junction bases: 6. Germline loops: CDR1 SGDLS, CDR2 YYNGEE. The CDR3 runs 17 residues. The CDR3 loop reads CASSLGTSGGPYNEQFF. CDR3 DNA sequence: TGTGCCAGCAGCCTGGGGACTAGCGGGGGGCCTTACAATGAGCAGTTCTTC.

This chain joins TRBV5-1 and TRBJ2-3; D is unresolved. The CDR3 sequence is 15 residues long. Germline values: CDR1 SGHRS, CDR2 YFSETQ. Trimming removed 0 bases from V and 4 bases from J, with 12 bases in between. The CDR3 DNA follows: TGCGCCAGCAGCTTGGATGGCGTTACCGCAGATACGCAGTATTTT. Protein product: CASSLDGVTADTQYF.

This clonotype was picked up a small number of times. CDR3 bases: TGCGCCAGCAGCCTCACCCACCTGGGGGCTAGCGGGGGCAATGAGCAGTTCTTC. It codes for CASSLTHLGASGGNEQFF. The chain uses TRBV5-1 and TRBJ2-1; 10 bases line up with TRBD2. V lost 4 bases to trimming and J lost 6 bases; unmatched junction nucleotides: 16. The CDR3 runs to 18 residues. Germline values: CDR1 SGHRS, CDR2 YFSETQ.

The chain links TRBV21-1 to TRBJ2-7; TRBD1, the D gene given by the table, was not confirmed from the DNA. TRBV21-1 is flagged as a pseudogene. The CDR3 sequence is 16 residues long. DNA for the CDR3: TGTGCCACCCAAGGGGGCCACCTTTTGACCTCCTACGAGCAGTACTTC. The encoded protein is CATQGGHLLTSYEQYF.

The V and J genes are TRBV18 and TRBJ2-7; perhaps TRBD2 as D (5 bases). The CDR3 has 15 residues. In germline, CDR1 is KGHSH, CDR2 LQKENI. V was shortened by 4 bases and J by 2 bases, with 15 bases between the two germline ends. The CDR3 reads CASSLNGIFAYEQYF. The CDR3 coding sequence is TGTGCCAGCTCACTAAACGGGATTTTTGCCTACGAGCAGTACTTC.

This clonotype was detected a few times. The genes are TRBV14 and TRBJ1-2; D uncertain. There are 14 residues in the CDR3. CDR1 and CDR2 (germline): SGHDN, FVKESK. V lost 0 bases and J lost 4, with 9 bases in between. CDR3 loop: CASSQDFSTYGYTF. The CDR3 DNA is TGTGCCAGCAGCCAAGATTTCAGTACCTATGGCTACACCTTC. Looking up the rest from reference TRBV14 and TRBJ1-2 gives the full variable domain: EAGVTQFPSHSVIEKGQTVTLRCDPISGHDNLYWYRRVMGKEIKFLLHFVKESKQDESGMPNNRFLAERTGGTYSTLKVQPAELEDSGVYFCASSQDFSTYGYTFGSGTRLTVV.

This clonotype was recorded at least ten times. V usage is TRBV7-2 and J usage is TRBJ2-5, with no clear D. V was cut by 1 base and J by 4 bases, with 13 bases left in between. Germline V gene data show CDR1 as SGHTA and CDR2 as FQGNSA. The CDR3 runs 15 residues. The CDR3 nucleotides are TGTGCCAGCAGCTTAGGCGGAAGTATGTCAGAGACCCAGTACTTC. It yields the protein CASSLGGSMSETQYF.

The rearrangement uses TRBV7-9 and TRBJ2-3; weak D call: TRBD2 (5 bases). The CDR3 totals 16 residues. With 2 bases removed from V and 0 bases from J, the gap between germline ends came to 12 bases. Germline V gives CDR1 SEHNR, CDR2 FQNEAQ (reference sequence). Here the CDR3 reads CASSLLRGPSTDTQYF. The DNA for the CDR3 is TGTGCCAGCAGCTTATTACGGGGTCCTAGCACAGATACGCAGTATTTT.

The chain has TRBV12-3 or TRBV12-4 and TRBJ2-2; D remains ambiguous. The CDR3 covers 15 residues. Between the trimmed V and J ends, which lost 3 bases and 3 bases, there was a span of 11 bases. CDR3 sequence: CASSFRPTDTGELFF. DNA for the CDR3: TGTGCCAGCAGTTTTCGGCCGACCGACACCGGGGAGCTGTTTTTT.

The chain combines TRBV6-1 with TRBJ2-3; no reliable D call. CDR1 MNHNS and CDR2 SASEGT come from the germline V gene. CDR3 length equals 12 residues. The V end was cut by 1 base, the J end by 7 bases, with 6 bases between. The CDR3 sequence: CASSEVTNTQYF. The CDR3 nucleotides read TGTGCCAGCAGTGAAGTGACCAATACGCAGTATTTT.

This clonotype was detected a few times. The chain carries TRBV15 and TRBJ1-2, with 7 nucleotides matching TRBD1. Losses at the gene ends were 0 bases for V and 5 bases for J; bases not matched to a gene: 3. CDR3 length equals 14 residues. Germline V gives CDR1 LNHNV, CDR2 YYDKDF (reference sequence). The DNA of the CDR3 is TGTGCCACCAGCAGAGATAGGACAGGATATGGCTACACCTTC. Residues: CATSRDRTGYGYTF.

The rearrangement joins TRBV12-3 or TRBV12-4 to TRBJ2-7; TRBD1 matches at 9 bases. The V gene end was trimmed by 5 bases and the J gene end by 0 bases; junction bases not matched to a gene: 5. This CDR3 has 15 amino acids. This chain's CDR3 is CASSIDRGSSYEQYF. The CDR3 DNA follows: TGTGCCAGCAGTATTGACAGGGGGAGCTCCTACGAGCAGTACTTC.

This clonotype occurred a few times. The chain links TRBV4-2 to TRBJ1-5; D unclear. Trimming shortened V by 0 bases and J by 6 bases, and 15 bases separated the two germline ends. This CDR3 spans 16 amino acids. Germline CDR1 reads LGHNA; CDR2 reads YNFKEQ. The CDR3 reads CASSQDLTYTGQPQHF. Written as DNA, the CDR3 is TGTGCCAGCAGCCAAGATCTGACTTACACGGGTCAGCCCCAGCATTTT.

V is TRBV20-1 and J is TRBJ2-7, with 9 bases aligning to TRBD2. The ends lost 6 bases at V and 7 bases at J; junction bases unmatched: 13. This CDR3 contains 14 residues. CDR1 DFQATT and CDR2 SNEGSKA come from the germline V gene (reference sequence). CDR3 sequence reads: CSASEPGLAREQYF. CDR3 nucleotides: TGCAGTGCGAGCGAACCAGGACTAGCGAGAGAGCAGTACTTC.

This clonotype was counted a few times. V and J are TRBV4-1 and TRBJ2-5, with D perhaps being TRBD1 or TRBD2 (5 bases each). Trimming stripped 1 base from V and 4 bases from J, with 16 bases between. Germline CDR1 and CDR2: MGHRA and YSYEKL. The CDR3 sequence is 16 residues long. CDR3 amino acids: CASSQVRGEGIETQYF. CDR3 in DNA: TGCGCCAGCAGCCAAGTTCGGGGAGAGGGGATAGAGACCCAGTACTTC.

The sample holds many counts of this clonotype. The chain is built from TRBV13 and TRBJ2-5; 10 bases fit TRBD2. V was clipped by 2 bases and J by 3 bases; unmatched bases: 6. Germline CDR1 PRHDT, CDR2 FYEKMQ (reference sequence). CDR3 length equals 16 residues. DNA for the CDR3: TGTGCCAGCAGCTTAACGCTAGCGGGAGACGAAGAGACCCAGTACTTC. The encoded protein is CASSLTLAGDEETQYF.

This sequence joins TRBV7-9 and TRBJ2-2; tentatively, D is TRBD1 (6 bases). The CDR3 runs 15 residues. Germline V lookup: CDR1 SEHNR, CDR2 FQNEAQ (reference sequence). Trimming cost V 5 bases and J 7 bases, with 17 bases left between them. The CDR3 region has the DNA TGTGCCAGCAGCCCAGCAGGGGCGTACGTCGGGGAGCTGTTTTTT. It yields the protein CASSPAGAYVGELFF.

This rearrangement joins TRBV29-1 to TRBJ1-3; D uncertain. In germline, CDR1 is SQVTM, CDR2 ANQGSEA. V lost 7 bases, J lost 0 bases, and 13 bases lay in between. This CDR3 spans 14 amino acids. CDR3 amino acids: CSAAPTISGNTIYF. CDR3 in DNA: TGCAGCGCCGCCCCGACAATCTCTGGAAACACCATATATTTT.

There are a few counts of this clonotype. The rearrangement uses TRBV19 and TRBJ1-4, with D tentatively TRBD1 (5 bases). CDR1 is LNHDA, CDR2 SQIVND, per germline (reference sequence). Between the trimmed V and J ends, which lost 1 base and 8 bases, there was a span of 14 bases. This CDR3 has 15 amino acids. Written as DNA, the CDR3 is TGTGCCAGTAGTATAGTTGGGACCCCGGGAGAAAAACTGTTTTTT. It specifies CASSIVGTPGEKLFF.

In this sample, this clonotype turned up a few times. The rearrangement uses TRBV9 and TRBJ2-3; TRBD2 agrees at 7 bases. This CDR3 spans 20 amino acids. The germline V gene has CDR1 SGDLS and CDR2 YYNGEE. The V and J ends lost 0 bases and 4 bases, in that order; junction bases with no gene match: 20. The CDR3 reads CASSVEFWGAGRRPPDTQYF. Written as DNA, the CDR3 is TGTGCCAGCAGCGTAGAGTTTTGGGGAGCGGGAAGGCGCCCACCAGATACGCAGTATTTT.

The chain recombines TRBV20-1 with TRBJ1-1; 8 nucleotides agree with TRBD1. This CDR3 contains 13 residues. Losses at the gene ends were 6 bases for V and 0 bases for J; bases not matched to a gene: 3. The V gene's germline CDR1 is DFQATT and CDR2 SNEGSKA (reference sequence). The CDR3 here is CSAPDRVNTEAFF. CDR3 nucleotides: TGCAGTGCCCCGGACAGGGTGAACACTGAAGCTTTCTTT.

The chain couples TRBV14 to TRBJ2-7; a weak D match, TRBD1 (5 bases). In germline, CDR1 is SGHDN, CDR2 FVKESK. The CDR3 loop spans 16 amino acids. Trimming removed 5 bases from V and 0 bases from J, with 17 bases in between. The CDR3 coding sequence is TGTGCCAGCAGCGAAAAAATGCCAGACAGCTCCTACGAGCAGTACTTC. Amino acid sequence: CASSEKMPDSSYEQYF.

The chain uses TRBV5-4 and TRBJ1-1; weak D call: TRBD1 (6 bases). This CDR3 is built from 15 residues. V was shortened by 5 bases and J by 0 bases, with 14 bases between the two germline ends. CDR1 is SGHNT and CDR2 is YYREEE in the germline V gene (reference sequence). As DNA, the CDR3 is TGTGCCAGCAGACTGGAGAACAGGGTGAACACTGAAGCTTTCTTT. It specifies CASRLENRVNTEAFF.

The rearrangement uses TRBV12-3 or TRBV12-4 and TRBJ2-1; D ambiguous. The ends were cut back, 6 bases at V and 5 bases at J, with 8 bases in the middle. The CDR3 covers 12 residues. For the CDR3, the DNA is TGTGCCAGCAGCCCAGACCACAATGAGCAGTTCTTC. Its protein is CASSPDHNEQFF.

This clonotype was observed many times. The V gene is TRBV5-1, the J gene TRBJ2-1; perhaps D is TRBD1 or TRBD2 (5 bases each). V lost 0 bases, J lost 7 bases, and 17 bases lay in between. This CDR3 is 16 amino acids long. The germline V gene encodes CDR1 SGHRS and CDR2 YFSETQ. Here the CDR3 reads CASSLDGGRVGNEQFF. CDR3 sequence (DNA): TGCGCCAGCAGCTTGGATGGGGGAAGGGTTGGTAATGAGCAGTTCTTC.

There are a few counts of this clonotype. The CDR3 protein is CASSLGPGLTYNEQFF. CDR3 in DNA: TGTGCCAGCAGCTTGGGTCCGGGGTTAACCTACAATGAGCAGTTCTTC. The V call is TRBV5-5, the J call TRBJ2-1; tentatively, D is TRBD2 (5 bases). This CDR3 has 16 residues. CDR1 is SGHKS and CDR2 is YYEKEE in the germline V gene (reference sequence). V was cut by 0 bases and J by 2 bases, with 12 bases left in between.

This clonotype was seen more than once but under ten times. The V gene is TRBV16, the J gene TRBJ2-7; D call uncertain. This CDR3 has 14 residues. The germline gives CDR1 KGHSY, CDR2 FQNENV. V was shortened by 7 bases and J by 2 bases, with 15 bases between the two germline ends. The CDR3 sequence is CASNLGGPPYEQYF. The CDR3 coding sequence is TGTGCCAGCAATTTAGGTGGGCCTCCCTACGAGCAGTACTTC.

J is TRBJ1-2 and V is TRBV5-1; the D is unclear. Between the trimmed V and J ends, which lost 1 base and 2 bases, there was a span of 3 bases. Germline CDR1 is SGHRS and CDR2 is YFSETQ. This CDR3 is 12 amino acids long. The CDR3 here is CASSLPNYGYTF. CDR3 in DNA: TGCGCCAGCAGCTTGCCCAACTATGGCTACACCTTC. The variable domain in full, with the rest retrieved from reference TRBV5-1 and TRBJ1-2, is KAGVTQTPRYLIKTRGQQVTLSCSPISGHRSVSWYQQTPGQGLQFLFEYFSETQRNKGNFPGRFSGRQFSNSRSEMNVSTLELGDSALYLCASSLPNYGYTFGSGTRLTVV.

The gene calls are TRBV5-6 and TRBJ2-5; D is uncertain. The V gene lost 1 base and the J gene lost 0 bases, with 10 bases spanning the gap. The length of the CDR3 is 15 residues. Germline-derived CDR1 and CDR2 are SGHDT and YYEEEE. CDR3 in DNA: TGTGCCAGCAGCTTGTTTCAGGCGTACCAAGAGACCCAGTACTTC. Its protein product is CASSLFQAYQETQYF.